This TCR beta chain was captured by sequencing in a study of somatic mutations in cytotoxic T cells in rheumatoid arthritis. Study overall: T-cell populations stained with V beta antibodies were in some cases flow-sorted at nearly 100% purity, including V beta1+ cells that were sequenced for TCRB. Study results and caveats: No antigen targets were known for the expanded CD8+ clones. Relative to age-matched healthy controls, rheumatoid arthritis patients did not differ significantly in CD8+ T-cell clonality. Each of about an eighth of the roughly 65 patients had a largest CD8+ clone that made up more than 20% of CD8+ cells.

Here immunoSEQ multiplex PCR was the method, and the copy in TCRdb shows in-frame clones only, minus some. The table has about 6,700 clones, roughly 75% seen once. Worth noting for this clone: The antigen is unknown.

This CDR3 region has 16 residues. Germline values: CDR1 MNHEY, CDR2 SMNVEV (reference sequence). Trimming removed 0 bases from V and 2 bases from J, with 13 bases in between. The sequencing sample was made of CD8+ T cells sorted from blood. The chain couples TRBV27 to TRBJ1-2; D remains ambiguous. The sequence was obtained from a woman aged 60-75 years in good health. The CDR3 here is CASSLSFSTRNYGYTF. The CDR3 DNA reads as TGTGCCAGCAGTTTATCCTTCTCGACAAGGAACTATGGCTACACCTTC.